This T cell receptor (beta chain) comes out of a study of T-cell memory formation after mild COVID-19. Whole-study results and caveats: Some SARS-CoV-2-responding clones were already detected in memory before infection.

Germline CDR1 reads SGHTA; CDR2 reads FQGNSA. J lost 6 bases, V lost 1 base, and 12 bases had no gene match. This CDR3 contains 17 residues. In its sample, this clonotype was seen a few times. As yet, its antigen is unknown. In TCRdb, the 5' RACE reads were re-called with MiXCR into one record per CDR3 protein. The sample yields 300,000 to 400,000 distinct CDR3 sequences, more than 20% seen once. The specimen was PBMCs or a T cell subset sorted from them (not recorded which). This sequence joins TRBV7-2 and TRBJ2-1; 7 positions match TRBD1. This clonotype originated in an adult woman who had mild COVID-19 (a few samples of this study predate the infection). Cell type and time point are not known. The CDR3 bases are TGTGCCAGCAGCTTAGGATCCGGGACAGTAAGGGTCAATGAGCAGTTCTTC. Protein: CASSLGSGTVRVNEQFF.